This T cell receptor beta chain was identified during a study of CD8+ T cells in alopecia areata (dated by TCRdb to the late 2010s). General notes on the study: The treated patients took part in an open-label pilot trial in which moderate-to-severe alopecia areata was treated with oral tofacitinib at 5 to 10 mg twice daily. Biopsies were taken from tofacitinib-treated patients at baseline and again at 4 and 24 weeks into treatment, and several of those patients also had a later scalp biopsy. TCRbeta CDR3 regions were amplified by immunoSEQ multiplex PCR using 35 Vbeta forward and 13 Jbeta reverse primers. The RNA source kit depended on sample type: the PAXgene miRNA kit for fixed scalp, the miRNeasy kit for PBMCs, and the RNeasy kit for mouse skin. On the human side, TCRbeta sequencing was run on scalp tissue and on sorted CD4+ and CD8+ peripheral blood T cells from healthy controls and from alopecia areata patients with either patchy or totalis/universalis disease. Scalp clonality was compared across normal scalp (n=4), patchy alopecia areata scalp (n=8), and alopecia totalis/universalis scalp (n=8). High-throughput TCRbeta sequencing was used to examine T cell clonal expansion in alopecia areata in both the C3H/HeJ mouse model and human patients. Tofacitinib was given for 6 to 18 months, followed by 6 months of follow-up off drug to assess delayed response and recurrence. Results the study describes overall, beyond this receptor: Shared TCR sequences between patients were less evident than in mice, which may be partly attributable to HLA diversity in the patient population. Scalp TCR repertoire analysis is complicated because resident alphabeta T cells in normal human skin are also sequenced, whereas mouse skin is dominated by gammadelta T cells. Compared with normal scalp, lesional scalp had higher clonality and more expanded CD8+ clones, particularly in alopecia totalis/universalis, a pattern that suggests antigenic drive.

Preparation of the library involved the immunoSEQ multiplex PCR assay. For TCR sequencing, RNA was extracted from every sample and reverse transcribed into cDNA to serve as template. SuperScript III was used for first-strand cDNA synthesis, primed with a 2:1 mix of oligo-dT and random hexamers. A synthetic immune receptor repertoire was used to measure amplification bias, and any remaining bias was corrected computationally. In the source study's methods: Raw reads were preprocessed to remove errors, and CDR3 was defined by IMGT conventions from the conserved cysteine to phenylalanine. Clonality was calculated as 1 minus Shannon entropy normalized by log2 of the number of productive unique TCRs. Scalp TCRbeta sequences were cross-referenced with sorted blood CD4 and CD8 repertoires so that the CD4 or CD8 identity of scalp clones could be inferred. TCRdb stores this immuneACCESS table with in-frame sequences only. Part of the clones is absent; in the studies checked, under half of the shortfall reflects unresolved V genes, and no reason is known for the rest. Clone size and the V and J calls come from that table; the DNA yielded D and trimming. This sample comprises 12,000 or so clones, around 50% of them detected only once. Of the sample, 10% to 15% is held by the ten largest clones.

From alopecia areata patients, peripheral blood was collected along with lesional scalp punch biopsies. Human scalp biopsies were fixed immediately in PAXgene tissue containers. A remark on this clone: Its antigen is not yet known. Nothing much larger sits one base from this clone, and base qualities are not available.

The CDR3 covers 17 residues, taking in both the cysteine and the phenylalanine. Solely the CDR3 DNA is kept, with 51 bases framed from the first base. Trimmed from V: 1 base; trimmed from J: 5 bases; junction bases lacking a gene match: 9. CDR1 is given as SGHVS and CDR2 as FQNEAQ, both from the germline V gene. In this chain, TRBV7-8 is recombined with TRBJ2-3, with 10 bases aligning to TRBD2. This TCR came from a human donor with alopecia areata. The source material was skin. The sequenced DNA: TGTGCCAGCAGCTTAGTTGTCAGCGGGAGGGCTGGAGATACGCAGTATTTT. This is translated as CASSLVVSGRAGDTQYF.